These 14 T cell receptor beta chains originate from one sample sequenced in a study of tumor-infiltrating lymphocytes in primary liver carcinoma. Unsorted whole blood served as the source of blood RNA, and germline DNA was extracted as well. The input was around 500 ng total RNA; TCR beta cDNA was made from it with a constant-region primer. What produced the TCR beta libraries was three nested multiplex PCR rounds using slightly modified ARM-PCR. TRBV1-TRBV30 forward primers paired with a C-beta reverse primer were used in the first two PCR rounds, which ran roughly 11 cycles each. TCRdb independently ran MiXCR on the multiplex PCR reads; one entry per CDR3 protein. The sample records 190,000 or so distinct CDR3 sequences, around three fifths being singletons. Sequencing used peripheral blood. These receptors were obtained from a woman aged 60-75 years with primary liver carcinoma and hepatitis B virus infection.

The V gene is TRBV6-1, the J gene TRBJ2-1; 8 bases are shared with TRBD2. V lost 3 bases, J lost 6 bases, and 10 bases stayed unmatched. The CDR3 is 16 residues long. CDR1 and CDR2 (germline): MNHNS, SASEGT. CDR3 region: CASSDRPGTSGNEQFF. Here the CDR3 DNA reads TGTGCCAGCAGTGACCGCCCCGGGACTAGTGGCAATGAGCAGTTCTTC.

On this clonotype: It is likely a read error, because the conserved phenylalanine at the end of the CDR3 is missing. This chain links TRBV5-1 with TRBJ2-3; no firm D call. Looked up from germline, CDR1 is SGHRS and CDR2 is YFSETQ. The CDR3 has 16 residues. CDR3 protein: CASSSNGRASTDTQYL. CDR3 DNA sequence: TGCGCTAGCAGCTCGAACGGCCGTGCTAGCACAGATACGCAGTATTTG.

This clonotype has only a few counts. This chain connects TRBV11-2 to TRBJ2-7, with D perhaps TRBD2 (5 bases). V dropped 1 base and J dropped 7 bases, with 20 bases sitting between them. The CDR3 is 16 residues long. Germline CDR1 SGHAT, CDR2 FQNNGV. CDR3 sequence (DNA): TGTGCCAGCAGCTTAGGGTCCACAGCGGTGGATGGGGAGCAGTACTTC. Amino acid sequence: CASSLGSTAVDGEQYF.

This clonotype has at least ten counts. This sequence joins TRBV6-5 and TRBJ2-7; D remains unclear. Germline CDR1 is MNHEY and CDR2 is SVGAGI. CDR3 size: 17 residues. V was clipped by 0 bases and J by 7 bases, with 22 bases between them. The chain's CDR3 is CASSYSRAYAPGLEQYF. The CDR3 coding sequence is TGTGCCAGCAGTTACTCGAGAGCATACGCTCCCGGCTTAGAGCAGTACTTC.

The DNA of the CDR3 is TGTGCCACCAGTGTCGAAGGGTGGGAGTACCAAGAGACCCAGTACTTC. Its translation: CATSVEGWEYQETQYF. The rearrangement uses TRBV24-1 and TRBJ2-5; D is perhaps TRBD2 (5 bases). The germline gives CDR1 KGHDR, CDR2 SFDVKD. The length of the CDR3 is 16 residues. Trimming removed 5 bases from V and 0 bases from J, with 15 bases in between.

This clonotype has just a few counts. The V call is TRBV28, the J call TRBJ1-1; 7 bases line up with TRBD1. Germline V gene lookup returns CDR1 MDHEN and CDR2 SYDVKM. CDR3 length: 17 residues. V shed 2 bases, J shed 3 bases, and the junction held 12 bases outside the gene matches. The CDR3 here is CASSLTGGGGDHTEAFF. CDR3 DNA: TGTGCCAGCAGTTTAACGGGAGGGGGCGGGGATCACACTGAAGCTTTCTTT. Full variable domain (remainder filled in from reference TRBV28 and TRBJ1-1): DVKVTQSSRYLVKRTGEKVFLECVQDMDHENMFWYRQDPGLGLRLIYFSYDVKMKEKGDIPEGYSVSREKKERFSLILESASTNQTSMYLCASSLTGGGGDHTEAFFGQGTRLTVV.

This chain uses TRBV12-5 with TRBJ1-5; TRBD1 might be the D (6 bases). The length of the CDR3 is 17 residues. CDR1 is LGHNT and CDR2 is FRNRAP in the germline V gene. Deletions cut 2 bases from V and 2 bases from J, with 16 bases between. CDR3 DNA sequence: TGTGCTAGTGGTTTGCTACTACCAGGGGCGGGCAATCAGCCCCAGCATTTT. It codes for CASGLLLPGAGNQPQHF. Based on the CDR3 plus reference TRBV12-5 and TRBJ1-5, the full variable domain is DARVTQTPRHKVTEMGQEVTMRCQPILGHNTVFWYRQTMMQGLELLAYFRNRAPLDDSGMPKDRFSAEMPDATLATLKIQPSEPRDSAVYFCASGLLLPGAGNQPQHFGDGTRLSIL.

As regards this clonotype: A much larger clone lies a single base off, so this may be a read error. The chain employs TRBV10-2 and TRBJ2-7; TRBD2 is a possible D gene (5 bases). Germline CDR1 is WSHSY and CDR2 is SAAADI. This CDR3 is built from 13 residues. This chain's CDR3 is CTSRWGASYEQYF. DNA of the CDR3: TGCACCAGCAGGTGGGGAGCCTCCTACGAGCAGTACTTC.

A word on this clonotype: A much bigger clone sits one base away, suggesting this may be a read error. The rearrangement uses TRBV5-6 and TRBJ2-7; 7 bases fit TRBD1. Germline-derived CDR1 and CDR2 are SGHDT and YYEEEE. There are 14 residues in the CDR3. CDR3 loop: CASWFRGRTYERYF. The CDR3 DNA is TGTGCCAGCTGGTTCAGGGGGAGAACCTACGAGCGGTACTTC.

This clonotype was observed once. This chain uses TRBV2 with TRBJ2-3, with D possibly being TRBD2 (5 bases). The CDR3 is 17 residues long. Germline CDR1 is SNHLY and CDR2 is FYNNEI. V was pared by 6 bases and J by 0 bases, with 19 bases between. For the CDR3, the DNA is TGTGCCAGCAGCCGGACGGGAACTTTCGGTAGCACAGATACGCAGTATTTT. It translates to CASSRTGTFGSTDTQYF.

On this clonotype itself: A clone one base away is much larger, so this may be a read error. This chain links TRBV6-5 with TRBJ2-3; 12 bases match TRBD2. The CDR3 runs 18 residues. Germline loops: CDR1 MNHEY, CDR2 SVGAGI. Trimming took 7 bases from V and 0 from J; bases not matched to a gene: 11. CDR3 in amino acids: CASMLTSGSYLSTDTQYF. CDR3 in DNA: TGTGCCAGCATGTTGACTAGCGGGAGTTATTTGAGCACAGATACGCAGTATTTT.

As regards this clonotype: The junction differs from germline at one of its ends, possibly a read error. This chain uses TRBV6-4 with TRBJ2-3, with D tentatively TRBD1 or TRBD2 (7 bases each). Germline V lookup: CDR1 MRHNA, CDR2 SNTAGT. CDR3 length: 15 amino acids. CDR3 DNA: TGTGCCAGCAGTGACGGGACTAACGGGACAGATACGCACTATTTT. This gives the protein CASSDGTNGTDTHYF.

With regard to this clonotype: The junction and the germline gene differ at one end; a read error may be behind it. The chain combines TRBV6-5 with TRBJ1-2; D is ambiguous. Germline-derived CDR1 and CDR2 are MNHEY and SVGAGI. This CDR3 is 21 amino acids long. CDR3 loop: CTSSYFSVGYAAPVISYGYTF. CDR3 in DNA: TGTACCAGCAGTTACTTTTCAGTTGGCTACGCGGCCCCCGTAATAAGCTATGGCTACACCTTC.

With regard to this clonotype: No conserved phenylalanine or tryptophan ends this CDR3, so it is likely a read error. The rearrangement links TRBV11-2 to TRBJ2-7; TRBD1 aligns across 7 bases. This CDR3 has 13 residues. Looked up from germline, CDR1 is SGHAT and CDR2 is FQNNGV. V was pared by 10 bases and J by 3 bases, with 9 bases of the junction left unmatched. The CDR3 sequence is CANSSRTGYEQYL. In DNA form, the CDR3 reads TGTGCCAACAGTTCCCGGACAGGCTACGAGCAGTACTTG.